One and the same sample provided the 13 T cell receptor beta chains below, sequenced in a study of T cell responses to AZD1222 COVID-19 vaccine. Generated by immunoSEQ multiplex PCR, the TCRdb table keeps only in-frame clones and is missing some. The repertoire holds fewer than 200,000 clones, just over 85% seen once, with roughly 12% in the top ten. Sequenced here: peripheral blood, sampled 28 days after the second AZD1222 dose. The source is an adult who received the AZD1222 COVID-19 vaccine.

The chain combines TRBV5-4 with TRBJ1-1; the D is unclear. V lost 9 bases and J lost 0, with 18 bases in between. Per germline, CDR1 SGHNT and CDR2 YYREEE (reference sequence). The CDR3 is made up of 15 amino acids. In DNA form, the CDR3 reads TGTGCCACCGGTCCTCTACAGATGATGAACACTGAAGCTTTCTTT. Its protein product is CATGPLQMMNTEAFF.

The V and J genes are TRBV5-4 and TRBJ2-3; 9 positions match TRBD2. Germline assignment: CDR1 SGHNT and CDR2 YYREEE (reference sequence). The trim removed 0 bases at V and 3 bases at J, leaving 5 bases unmatched. This CDR3 has 16 amino acids. The CDR3 loop reads CASSLDPGLATDTQYF. In DNA, the CDR3 is TGTGCCAGCAGCTTGGACCCGGGACTAGCAACAGATACGCAGTATTTT.

The gene calls are TRBV7-3 and TRBJ2-3; 8 bases match TRBD2. The J segment lost 6 bases and the V segment lost 4 bases, leaving 9 bases of the junction unmatched. Germline V CDR1 and CDR2: SGHTA, FQGTGA. The CDR3 consists of 15 residues. CDR3 protein: CASSSLAGRMDTQYF. The CDR3 nucleotides read TGTGCCAGCAGCTCCTTAGCGGGGCGGATGGATACGCAGTATTTT.

This clone was seen only once. The chain joins TRBV3-1 (or the pseudogene TRBV3-2) to TRBJ2-1; 13 bases align to TRBD2. The V gene end was trimmed by 1 base and the J gene end by 4 bases; junction bases not matched to a gene: 1. The CDR3 extends over 16 amino acids. Germline loops: CDR1 LGHDT, CDR2 YNNKEL (reference sequence). In nucleotides, the CDR3 is TGTGCCAGCAGCCAAGGACTAGCGGGGGGATACAATGAGCAGTTCTTC. Translated, it gives CASSQGLAGGYNEQFF.

The chain has TRBV12-3 or TRBV12-4 and TRBJ1-3, with 7 bases fitting TRBD1. The CDR3 totals 13 residues. The J segment lost 10 bases and the V segment lost 10 bases, leaving 13 bases of the junction unmatched. CDR3 sequence reads: CATLEAGGITIYF. For the CDR3, the DNA is TGTGCCACCCTTGAGGCAGGGGGTATAACCATATATTTT.

This clone turned up a few times. This chain links TRBV2 with TRBJ1-2, with D unclear. The length of the CDR3 is 13 residues. Germline CDR1 reads SNHLY; CDR2 reads FYNNEI. Between the trimmed V and J ends, which lost 3 bases and 4 bases, there was a span of 9 bases. Written as DNA, the CDR3 is TGTGCCAGCAGTGAGTTTCAGACCTATGGCTACACCTTC. Translation gives CASSEFQTYGYTF.

The V gene is TRBV7-3, the J gene TRBJ1-1; D is uncertain. The CDR3 has 15 residues. From germline, CDR1 is SGHTA and CDR2 FQGTGA. V lost 2 bases and J lost 1, with 11 bases in between. CDR3 loop: CASSLLPGKNTEAFF. The CDR3 nucleotides read TGTGCCAGCAGCTTATTGCCGGGGAAGAACACTGAAGCTTTCTTT.

The chain has TRBV19 and TRBJ1-6; D unclear. V was trimmed by 5 bases and J by 9 bases, leaving 17 bases between them. Germline CDR1 reads LNHDA; CDR2 reads SQIVND (reference sequence). The CDR3 spans 15 residues. The CDR3 bases are TGTGCCAGTAGTTCCGGCGACTCCCCGGGTTCACCCCTCCACTTT. Translation gives CASSSGDSPGSPLHF.

The rearrangement links TRBV5-3 to TRBJ1-1, with D perhaps TRBD1 (6 bases). TRBV5-3 is annotated as an ORF whose role is uncertain. This CDR3 region has 16 residues. Trimming removed 4 bases at V and 0 bases at J, with 16 bases between. The CDR3 spells CARSGGSGRLNTEAFF. CDR3 nucleotides: TGTGCCAGAAGCGGGGGCTCGGGTCGCCTGAACACTGAAGCTTTCTTT.

J is TRBJ1-1 and V is TRBV7-6; D not certain. CDR1 SGHVS and CDR2 FNYEAQ come from the germline V gene. The CDR3 runs to 16 residues. The V end lost 3 bases, the J end lost 4 bases, and 18 bases lay between the germline ends. The CDR3 sequence is CASSFLIVGGITEAFF. The CDR3, as DNA: TGTGCCAGCAGCTTCTTGATTGTGGGAGGGATCACTGAAGCTTTCTTT.

The chain couples TRBV7-3 to TRBJ2-1; TRBD2 agrees at 7 bases. With V trimmed by 1 base and J by 7 bases, 7 bases remained unmatched. Per germline, CDR1 SGHTA and CDR2 FQGTGA. The CDR3 sequence is 15 residues long. CDR3: CASSLIVGLVNEQFF. CDR3 bases: TGTGCCAGCAGCTTAATAGTCGGACTAGTAAATGAGCAGTTCTTC.

The chain joins TRBV19 to TRBJ1-5; weak D call: TRBD1 (5 bases). V was clipped by 8 bases and J by 2 bases, with 16 bases between them. The CDR3 consists of 15 residues. Germline values: CDR1 LNHDA, CDR2 SQIVND (reference sequence). The CDR3 sequence is CASRNGRDRNQPQHF. The CDR3 region has the DNA TGTGCCAGTCGAAATGGCAGGGACCGCAATCAGCCCCAGCATTTT.

CDR3 nucleotide sequence: TGTGCCAGCAGCTTACCGGGACAGGTTGGGAATGAGCAGTTCTTC. This sequence encodes CASSLPGQVGNEQFF. The chain couples TRBV7-2 to TRBJ2-1, with 8 bases aligning to TRBD1. CDR3 size: 15 residues. The germline V gene encodes CDR1 SGHTA and CDR2 FQGNSA. V trimming: 2 bases; J trimming: 7 bases; junction bases outside the gene matches: 7. Complete variable domain (other parts from reference TRBV7-2 and TRBJ2-1): GAGVSQSPSNKVTEKGKDVELRCDPISGHTALYWYRQSLGQGLEFLIYFQGNSAPDKSGLPSDRFSAERTGGSVSTLTIQRTQQEDSAVYLCASSLPGQVGNEQFFGPGTRLTVL.